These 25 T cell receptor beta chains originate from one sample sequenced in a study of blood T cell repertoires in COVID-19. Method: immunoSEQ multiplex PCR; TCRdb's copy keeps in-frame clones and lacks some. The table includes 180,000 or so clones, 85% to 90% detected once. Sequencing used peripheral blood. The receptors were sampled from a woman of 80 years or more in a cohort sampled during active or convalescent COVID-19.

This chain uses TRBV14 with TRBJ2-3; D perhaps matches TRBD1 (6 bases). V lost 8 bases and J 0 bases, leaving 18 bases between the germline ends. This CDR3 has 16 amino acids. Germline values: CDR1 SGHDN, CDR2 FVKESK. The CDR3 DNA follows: TGTGCCAGCGGAGAGGGACAAGCCTATAGCACAGATACGCAGTATTTT. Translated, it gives CASGEGQAYSTDTQYF.

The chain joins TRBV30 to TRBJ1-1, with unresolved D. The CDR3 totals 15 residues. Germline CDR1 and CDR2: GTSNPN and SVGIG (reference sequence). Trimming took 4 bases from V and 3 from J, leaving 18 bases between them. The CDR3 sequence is CAWTGSPGLYTEAFF. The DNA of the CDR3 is TGTGCCTGGACCGGATCACCAGGATTATACACTGAAGCTTTCTTT.

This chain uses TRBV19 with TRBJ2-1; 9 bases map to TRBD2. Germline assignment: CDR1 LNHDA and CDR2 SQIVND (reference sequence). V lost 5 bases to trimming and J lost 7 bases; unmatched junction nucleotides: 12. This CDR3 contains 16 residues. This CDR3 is CASSPLEASGTNEQFF. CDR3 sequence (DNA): TGTGCCAGTAGTCCCCTCGAGGCTAGCGGGACGAATGAGCAGTTCTTC.

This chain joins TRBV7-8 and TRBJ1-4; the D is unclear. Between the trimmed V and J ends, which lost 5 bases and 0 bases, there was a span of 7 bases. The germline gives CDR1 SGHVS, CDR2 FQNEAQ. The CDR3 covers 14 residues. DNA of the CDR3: TGTGCCAGCAGCCCAACAGCAACTAATGAAAAACTGTTTTTT. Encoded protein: CASSPTATNEKLFF. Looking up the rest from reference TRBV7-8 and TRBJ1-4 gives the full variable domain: GAGVSQSPRYKVAKRGQDVALRCDPISGHVSLFWYQQALGQGPEFLTYFQNEAQLDKSGLPSDRFFAERPEGSVSTLKIQRTQQEDSAVYLCASSPTATNEKLFFGSGTQLSVL.

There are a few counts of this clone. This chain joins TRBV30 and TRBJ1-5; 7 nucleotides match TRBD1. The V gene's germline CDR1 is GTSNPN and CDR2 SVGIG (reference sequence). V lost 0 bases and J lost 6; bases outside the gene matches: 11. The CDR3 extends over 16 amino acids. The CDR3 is CAWSVRDRLSSQPQHF. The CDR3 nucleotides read TGTGCCTGGAGTGTCCGGGACAGATTGAGTAGTCAGCCCCAGCATTTT. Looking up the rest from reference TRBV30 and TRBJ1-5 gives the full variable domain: SQTIHQWPATLVQPVGSPLSLECTVEGTSNPNLYWYRQAAGRGLQLLFYSVGIGQISSEVPQNLSASRPQDRQFILSSKKLLLSDSGFYLCAWSVRDRLSSQPQHFGDGTRLSIL.

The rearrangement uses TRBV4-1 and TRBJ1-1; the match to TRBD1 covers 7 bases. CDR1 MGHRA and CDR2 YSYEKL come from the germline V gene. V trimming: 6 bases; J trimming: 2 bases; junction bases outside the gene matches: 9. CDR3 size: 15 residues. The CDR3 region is CASRSTGTLNTEAFF. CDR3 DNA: TGCGCCAGCAGGTCGACAGGGACTCTAAACACTGAAGCTTTCTTT.

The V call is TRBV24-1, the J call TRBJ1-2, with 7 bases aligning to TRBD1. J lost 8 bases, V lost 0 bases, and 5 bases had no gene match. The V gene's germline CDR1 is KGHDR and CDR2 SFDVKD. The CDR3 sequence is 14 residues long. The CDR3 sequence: CATSDLNRGRGYTF. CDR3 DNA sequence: TGTGCCACCAGTGATTTGAACAGGGGAAGGGGCTACACCTTC.

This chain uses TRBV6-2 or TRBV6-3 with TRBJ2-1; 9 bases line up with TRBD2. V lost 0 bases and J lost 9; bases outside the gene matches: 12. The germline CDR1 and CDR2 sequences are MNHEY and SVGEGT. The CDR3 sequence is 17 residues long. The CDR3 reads CASSYSRLAVSGAEQFF. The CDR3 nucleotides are TGTGCCAGCAGTTACTCGAGACTAGCGGTTAGTGGGGCTGAGCAGTTCTTC.

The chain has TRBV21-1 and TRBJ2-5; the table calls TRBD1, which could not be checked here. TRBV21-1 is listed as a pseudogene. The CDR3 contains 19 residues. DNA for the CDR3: TGTGCCAGCAGCAAATTTTTAAGTTTGGGGTTTAGGGGGTGGGAGACCCAGTACTTC. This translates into CASSKFLSLGFRGWETQYF.

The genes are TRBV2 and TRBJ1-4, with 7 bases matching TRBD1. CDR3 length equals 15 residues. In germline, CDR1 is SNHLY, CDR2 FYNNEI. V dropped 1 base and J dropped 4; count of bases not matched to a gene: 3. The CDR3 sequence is CASSEDRGYNEKLFF. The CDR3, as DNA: TGTGCCAGCAGTGAAGACAGGGGATATAATGAAAAACTGTTTTTT.

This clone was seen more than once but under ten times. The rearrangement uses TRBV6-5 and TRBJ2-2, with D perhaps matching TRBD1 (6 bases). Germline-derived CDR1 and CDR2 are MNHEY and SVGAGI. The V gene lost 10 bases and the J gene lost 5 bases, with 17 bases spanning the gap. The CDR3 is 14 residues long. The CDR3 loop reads CATKRAQGTGELFF. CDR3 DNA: TGTGCCACGAAGAGAGCACAGGGAACCGGGGAGCTGTTTTTT.

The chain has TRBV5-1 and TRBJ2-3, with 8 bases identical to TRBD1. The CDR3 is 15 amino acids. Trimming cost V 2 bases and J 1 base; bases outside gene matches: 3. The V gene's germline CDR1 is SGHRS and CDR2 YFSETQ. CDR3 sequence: CASSLGTGGTDTQYF. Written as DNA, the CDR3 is TGCGCCAGCAGCTTAGGGACAGGAGGCACAGATACGCAGTATTTT. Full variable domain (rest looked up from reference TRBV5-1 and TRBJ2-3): KAGVTQTPRYLIKTRGQQVTLSCSPISGHRSVSWYQQTPGQGLQFLFEYFSETQRNKGNFPGRFSGRQFSNSRSEMNVSTLELGDSALYLCASSLGTGGTDTQYFGPGTRLTVL.

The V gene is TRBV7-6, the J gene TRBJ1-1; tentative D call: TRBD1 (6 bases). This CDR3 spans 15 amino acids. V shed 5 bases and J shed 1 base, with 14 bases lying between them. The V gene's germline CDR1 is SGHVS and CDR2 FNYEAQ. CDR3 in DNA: TGTGCCAGCAGCGCCGGGACATGGACGAACACTGAAGCTTTCTTT. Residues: CASSAGTWTNTEAFF.

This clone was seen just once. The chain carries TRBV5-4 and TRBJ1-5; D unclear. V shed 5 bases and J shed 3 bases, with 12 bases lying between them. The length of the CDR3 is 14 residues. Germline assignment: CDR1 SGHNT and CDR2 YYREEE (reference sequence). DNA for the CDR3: TGTGCCAGCAGGTCATTCGGGGACAATCAGCCCCAGCATTTT. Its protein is CASRSFGDNQPQHF.

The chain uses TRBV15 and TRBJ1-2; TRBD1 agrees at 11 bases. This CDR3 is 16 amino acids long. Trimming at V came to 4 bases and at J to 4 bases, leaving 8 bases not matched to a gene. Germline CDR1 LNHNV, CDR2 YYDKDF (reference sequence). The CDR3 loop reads CATSTPGQGAGYGYTF. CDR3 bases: TGTGCCACCAGCACCCCCGGACAGGGGGCGGGCTATGGCTACACCTTC.

CDR3 loop: CSVGQSGARIGSRYGYTF. CDR3 in DNA: TGCAGCGTTGGGCAAAGCGGGGCCAGAATAGGATCCCGCTATGGCTACACCTTC. The chain links TRBV29-1 to TRBJ1-2, with D perhaps TRBD1 (5 bases). Trimming removed 4 bases at V and 4 bases at J, with 28 bases between. Per the germline V gene, CDR1 is SQVTM and CDR2 is ANQGSEA. CDR3 length equals 18 residues. The entire variable domain, with the rest obtained from reference TRBV29-1 and TRBJ1-2, is as follows: SAVISQKPSRDICQRGTSLTIQCQVDSQVTMMFWYRQQPGQSLTLIATANQGSEATYESGFVIDKFPISRPNLTFSTLTVSNMSPEDSSIYLCSVGQSGARIGSRYGYTFGSGTRLTVV.

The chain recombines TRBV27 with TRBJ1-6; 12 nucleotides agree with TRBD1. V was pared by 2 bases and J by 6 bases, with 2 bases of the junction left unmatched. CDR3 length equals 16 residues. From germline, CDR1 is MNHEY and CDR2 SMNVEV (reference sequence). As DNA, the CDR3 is TGTGCCAGCAGTTTAATGGGACAGGGGGCTAATTCACCCCTCCACTTT. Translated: CASSLMGQGANSPLHF.

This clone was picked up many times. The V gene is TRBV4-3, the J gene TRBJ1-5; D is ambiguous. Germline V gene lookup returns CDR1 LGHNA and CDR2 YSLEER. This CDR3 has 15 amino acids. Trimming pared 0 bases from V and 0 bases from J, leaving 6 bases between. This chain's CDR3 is CASSQEISSNQPQHF. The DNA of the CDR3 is TGCGCCAGCAGCCAAGAGATTAGTAGCAATCAGCCCCAGCATTTT.

CDR3 DNA sequence: TGTGCCTGGAGTGTACGACAGTCAAATTCACCCCTCCACTTT. This translates into CAWSVRQSNSPLHF. V and J are TRBV30 and TRBJ1-6; the D gene is possibly TRBD1 (5 bases). Germline CDR1 GTSNPN, CDR2 SVGIG (reference sequence). The CDR3 has 14 amino acids. The germline V and J ends were trimmed by 0 bases and 7 bases, with 10 bases remaining between them.

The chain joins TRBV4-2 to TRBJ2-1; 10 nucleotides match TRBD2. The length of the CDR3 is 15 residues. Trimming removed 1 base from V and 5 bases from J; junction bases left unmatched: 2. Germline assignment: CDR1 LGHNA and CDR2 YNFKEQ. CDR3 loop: CASSQGTSGNNEQFF. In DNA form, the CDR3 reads TGTGCCAGCAGCCAAGGGACTAGCGGTAACAATGAGCAGTTCTTC.

CDR3 DNA: TGTGCCAGCACTAGACAGGGCAGCAATCAGCCCCAGCATTTT. Its protein product is CASTRQGSNQPQHF. The chain couples TRBV2 to TRBJ1-5; TRBD1 aligns across 7 bases. The CDR3 runs to 14 residues. V shed 7 bases and J 1 base; nucleotides not matched to a gene: 4. The germline V gene has CDR1 SNHLY and CDR2 FYNNEI.

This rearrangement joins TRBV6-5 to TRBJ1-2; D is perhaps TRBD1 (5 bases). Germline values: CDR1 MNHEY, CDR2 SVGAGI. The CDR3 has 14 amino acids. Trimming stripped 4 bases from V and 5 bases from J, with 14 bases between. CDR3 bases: TGTGCCAGCAGTTTCGGGGGGAACCAGTATGGCTACACCTTC. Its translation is CASSFGGNQYGYTF.

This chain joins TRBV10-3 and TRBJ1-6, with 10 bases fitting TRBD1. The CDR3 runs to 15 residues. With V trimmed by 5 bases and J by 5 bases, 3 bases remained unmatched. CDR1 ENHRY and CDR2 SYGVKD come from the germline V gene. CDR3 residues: CAISRQGANNSPLHF. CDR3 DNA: TGTGCCATCAGTAGACAGGGGGCTAATAATTCACCCCTCCACTTT.

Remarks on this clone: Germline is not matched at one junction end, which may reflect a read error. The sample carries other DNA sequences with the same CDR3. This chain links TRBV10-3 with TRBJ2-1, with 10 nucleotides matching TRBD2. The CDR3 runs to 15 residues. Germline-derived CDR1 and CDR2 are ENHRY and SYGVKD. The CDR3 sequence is CAISSGGATSDEQFF. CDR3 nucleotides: TGTGCTATCAGCAGCGGGGGGGCTACCTCGGATGAGCAGTTCTTC.

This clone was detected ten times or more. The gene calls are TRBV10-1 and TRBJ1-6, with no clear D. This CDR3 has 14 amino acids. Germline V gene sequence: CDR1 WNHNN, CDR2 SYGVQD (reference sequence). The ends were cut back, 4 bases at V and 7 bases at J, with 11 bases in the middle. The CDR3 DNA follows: TGCGCCAGCAGTGGAGGTACCGTCAATTCACCCCTCCACTTT. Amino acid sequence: CASSGGTVNSPLHF.